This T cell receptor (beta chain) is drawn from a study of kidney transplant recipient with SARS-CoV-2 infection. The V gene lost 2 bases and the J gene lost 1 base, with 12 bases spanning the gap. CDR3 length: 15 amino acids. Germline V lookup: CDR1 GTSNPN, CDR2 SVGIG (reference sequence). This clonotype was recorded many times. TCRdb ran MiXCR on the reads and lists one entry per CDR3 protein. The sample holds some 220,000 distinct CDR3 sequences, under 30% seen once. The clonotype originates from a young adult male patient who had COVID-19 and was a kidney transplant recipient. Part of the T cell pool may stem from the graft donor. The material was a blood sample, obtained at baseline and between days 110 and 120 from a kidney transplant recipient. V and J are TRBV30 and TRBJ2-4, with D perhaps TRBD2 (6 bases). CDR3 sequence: CAWSRGLLAKNIQYF. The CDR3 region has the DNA TGTGCCTGGAGTCGAGGACTATTGGCCAAAAACATTCAGTACTTC.